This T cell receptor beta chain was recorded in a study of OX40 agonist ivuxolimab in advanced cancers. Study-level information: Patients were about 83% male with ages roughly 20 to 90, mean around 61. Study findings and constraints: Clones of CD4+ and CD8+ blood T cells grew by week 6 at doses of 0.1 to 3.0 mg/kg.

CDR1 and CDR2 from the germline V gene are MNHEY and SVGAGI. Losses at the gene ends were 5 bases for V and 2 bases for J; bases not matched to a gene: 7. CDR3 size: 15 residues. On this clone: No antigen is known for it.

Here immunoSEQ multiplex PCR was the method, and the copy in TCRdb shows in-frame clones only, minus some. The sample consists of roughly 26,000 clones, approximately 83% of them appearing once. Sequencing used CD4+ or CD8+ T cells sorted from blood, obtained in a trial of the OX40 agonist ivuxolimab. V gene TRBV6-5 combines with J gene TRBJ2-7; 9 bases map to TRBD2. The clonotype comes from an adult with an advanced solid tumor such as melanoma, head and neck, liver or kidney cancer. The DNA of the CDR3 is TGTGCCAGCAGTGACTATAGCGGGGGACCCTACGAGCAGTACTTC. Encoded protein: CASSDYSGGPYEQYF.